The 27 T cell receptor beta chains below all came from one sample that was sequenced in a study of OX40 agonist ivuxolimab in advanced cancers. TCRdb's copy holds only in-frame clones and misses some; the assay was immunoSEQ multiplex PCR. The data show 100,000 to 150,000 clones, around 92% seen once. This specimen consisted of CD4+ or CD8+ T cells sorted from blood, obtained in a trial of the OX40 agonist ivuxolimab. The origin of the receptors is an adult with an advanced solid tumor such as melanoma, head and neck, liver or kidney cancer.

The chain uses TRBV10-3 and TRBJ2-1; TRBD2 matches 14 bases. The J segment lost 7 bases and the V segment lost 8 bases, leaving 4 bases of the junction unmatched. The CDR3 consists of 14 residues. Germline-derived CDR1 and CDR2 are ENHRY and SYGVKD. CDR3 loop: CAIQGLAGVNEQFF. CDR3 nucleotides: TGTGCCATCCAGGGACTAGCGGGAGTAAATGAGCAGTTCTTC.

This clone has only one observation. V usage is TRBV6-6 and J usage is TRBJ2-7; D gene uncertain. From germline, CDR1 is MNHNY and CDR2 SVGAGI (reference sequence). Trimming left V 5 bases short and J 2 bases short, with 10 bases between. The CDR3 has 13 residues. CDR3 nucleotides: TGTGCCAGCAGTCCCTTGTACACCTACGAGCAGTACTTC. This translates into CASSPLYTYEQYF.

This chain connects TRBV5-4 to TRBJ2-7, with TRBD2 matching over 8 bases. The V gene end was trimmed by 7 bases and the J gene end by 4 bases; junction bases not matched to a gene: 10. The CDR3 runs 14 residues. Germline loops: CDR1 SGHNT, CDR2 YYREEE (reference sequence). CDR3 DNA sequence: TGTGCCAGCCGCCTGGCGGGAGGTGCATACGAGCAGTACTTC. Encoded protein: CASRLAGGAYEQYF. The full variable domain, completed using reference TRBV5-4 and TRBJ2-7, is ETGVTQSPTHLIKTRGQQVTLRCSSQSGHNTVSWYQQALGQGPQFIFQYYREEENGRGNFPPRFSGLQFPNYSSELNVNALELDDSALYLCASRLAGGAYEQYFGPGTRLTVT.

The gene calls are TRBV12-5 and TRBJ1-2; maybe TRBD1 (6 bases). The CDR3 covers 14 residues. Germline-derived CDR1 and CDR2 are LGHNT and FRNRAP. V lost 7 bases and J lost 1, with 13 bases in between. CDR3 nucleotides: TGTGCTAGTGACCGGACAGCCATTAACTATGGCTACACCTTC. Translating gives CASDRTAINYGYTF. The full variable domain, in which reference TRBV12-5 and TRBJ1-2 provide the parts outside the CDR3, is DARVTQTPRHKVTEMGQEVTMRCQPILGHNTVFWYRQTMMQGLELLAYFRNRAPLDDSGMPKDRFSAEMPDATLATLKIQPSEPRDSAVYFCASDRTAINYGYTFGSGTRLTVV.

CDR3 sequence reads: CASSFGGSYEQYF. CDR3 DNA sequence: TGTGCCAGCTCCTTTGGAGGGAGCTACGAGCAGTACTTC. V is TRBV5-6 and J is TRBJ2-7; TRBD2 is a possible D gene (6 bases). Germline CDR1 is SGHDT and CDR2 is YYEEEE. Trimming left V 7 bases short and J 3 bases short, with 14 bases between. There are 13 residues in the CDR3. Full variable domain (rest looked up from reference TRBV5-6 and TRBJ2-7): DAGVTQSPTHLIKTRGQQVTLRCSPKSGHDTVSWYQQALGQGPQFIFQYYEEEERQRGNFPDRFSGHQFPNYSSELNVNALLLGDSALYLCASSFGGSYEQYFGPGTRLTVT.

The rearrangement uses TRBV6-5 and TRBJ2-7, with 9 bases that match TRBD1. The CDR3 runs 14 residues. V lost 5 bases and J lost 6; bases outside the gene matches: 8. From germline, CDR1 is MNHEY and CDR2 SVGAGI. DNA of the CDR3: TGTGCCAGCAGTAGCTGGGACAGGGTGGGCGAGCAGTACTTC. Translated: CASSSWDRVGEQYF.

CDR3 sequence (DNA): TGTGCCATCAGTGATACGACAGGGGGTGGTCAGCCCCAGCATTTT. Translated, it gives CAISDTTGGGQPQHF. This rearrangement joins TRBV10-3 to TRBJ1-5; 9 bases align to TRBD1. Losses at the gene ends were 3 bases for V and 6 bases for J; bases not matched to a gene: 6. The CDR3 totals 15 residues. CDR1 is ENHRY, CDR2 SYGVKD, per germline.

This rearrangement joins TRBV7-9 to TRBJ2-7; perhaps TRBD2 as D (5 bases). V dropped 4 bases and J dropped 3 bases, with 13 bases sitting between them. From germline, CDR1 is SEHNR and CDR2 FQNEAQ (reference sequence). The CDR3 spans 14 residues. CDR3: CASSSPGNFYEQYF. The CDR3 DNA follows: TGTGCCAGCAGCTCTCCGGGGAATTTCTACGAGCAGTACTTC. The variable domain in full, completed from reference TRBV7-9 and TRBJ2-7, reads DTGVSQNPRHKITKRGQNVTFRCDPISEHNRLYWYRQTLGQGPEFLTYFQNEAQLEKSRLLSDRFSAERPKGSFSTLEIQRTEQGDSAMYLCASSSPGNFYEQYFGPGTRLTVT.

The J gene is TRBJ2-2, the V gene TRBV11-2; 8 bases agree with TRBD2. Germline V CDR1 and CDR2: SGHAT, FQNNGV. CDR3 length equals 16 residues. The V gene end was trimmed by 3 bases and the J gene end by 1 base; junction bases not matched to a gene: 4. CDR3 DNA sequence: TGTGCCAGCAGCTTCACAGCGGGAGTGAACACCGGGGAGCTGTTTTTT. Translated, it gives CASSFTAGVNTGELFF.

The chain joins TRBV7-2 to TRBJ2-3, with D possibly matching TRBD2 (5 bases). The CDR3 has 15 residues. Trimming took 5 bases from V and 0 from J, leaving 12 bases between them. Germline V lookup: CDR1 SGHTA, CDR2 FQGNSA. Written as DNA, the CDR3 is TGTGCCAGCAGCATTGGGAGTGCTAGCACAGATACGCAGTATTTT. The encoded protein is CASSIGSASTDTQYF.

The count of this clone is one. CDR3 sequence: CASSLSGTSHYNEQFF. The CDR3 region has the DNA TGTGCCAGCAGCTTATCCGGGACTAGTCACTACAATGAGCAGTTCTTC. The chain recombines TRBV7-2 with TRBJ2-1; 8 bases map to TRBD2. V was pared by 2 bases and J by 3 bases, with 6 bases of the junction left unmatched. The CDR3 runs to 16 residues. Germline V CDR1 and CDR2: SGHTA, FQGNSA.

Notes on this clone: This sample also contains other DNA sequences that code for the same CDR3. The V call is TRBV2, the J call TRBJ2-7; possibly TRBD1 for D (5 bases). The CDR3 covers 15 residues. Germline CDR1 SNHLY, CDR2 FYNNEI. V was trimmed by 3 bases and J by 2 bases, leaving 14 bases between them. CDR3 DNA sequence: TGTGCCAGCAGTGAGGGGCAGTTGTTTCCCTACGAGCAGTACTTC. Protein sequence: CASSEGQLFPYEQYF.

The V gene is TRBV14, the J gene TRBJ2-7; D is uncertain. CDR1 is SGHDN and CDR2 is FVKESK in the germline V gene. Trimming shortened V by 2 bases and J by 3 bases, and 8 bases separated the two germline ends. This CDR3 is 13 amino acids long. CDR3 DNA: TGTGCCAGCAGCCAAAGCAGCCGCTACGAGCAGTACTTC. It specifies CASSQSSRYEQYF. Using reference TRBV14 and TRBJ2-7 for the parts outside the CDR3, the full variable domain is EAGVTQFPSHSVIEKGQTVTLRCDPISGHDNLYWYRRVMGKEIKFLLHFVKESKQDESGMPNNRFLAERTGGTYSTLKVQPAELEDSGVYFCASSQSSRYEQYFGPGTRLTVT.

This clone came up a few times. CDR3 protein: CASSPGQGNYGYTF. The CDR3 DNA is TGTGCCAGCAGCCCCGGGCAGGGGAACTATGGCTACACCTTC. The rearrangement links TRBV11-2 to TRBJ1-2; D is perhaps TRBD1 (6 bases). The germline V and J ends were trimmed by 5 bases and 2 bases, with 12 bases remaining between them. CDR3 length: 14 residues. Germline V gene lookup returns CDR1 SGHAT and CDR2 FQNNGV.

The rearrangement joins TRBV6-5 to TRBJ1-6, with D perhaps matching TRBD1 (5 bases). CDR3 length: 14 amino acids. The germline CDR1 and CDR2 sequences are MNHEY and SVGAGI. V shed 7 bases and J shed 9 bases, with 16 bases lying between them. CDR3 sequence: CASTRDLWGSPLHF. Here the CDR3 DNA reads TGTGCCAGCACCCGGGACCTTTGGGGTTCACCCCTCCACTTT.

This chain connects TRBV6-4 to TRBJ2-3; no firm D call. The germline gives CDR1 MRHNA, CDR2 SNTAGT. V was pared by 3 bases and J by 0 bases, with 10 bases between. The CDR3 loop spans 15 amino acids. CDR3 residues: CASSERLSSTDTQYF. The CDR3 DNA reads TGTGCCAGCAGTGAACGACTCAGTAGCACAGATACGCAGTATTTT.

The J gene is TRBJ1-2, the V gene TRBV9, with 7 bases lining up with TRBD1. J gave up 3 bases and V 2 bases, and 10 bases lay outside the gene matches. The CDR3 runs to 16 residues. The germline V gene encodes CDR1 SGDLS and CDR2 YYNGEE. The CDR3 DNA reads as TGTGCCAGCAGCGTGGCCCGGGAAGGGGGCGACTATGGCTACACCTTC. Amino acids: CASSVAREGGDYGYTF.

This chain links TRBV19 with TRBJ1-5; tentative D call: TRBD1 (5 bases). There are 15 residues in the CDR3. The V end lost 1 base, the J end lost 2 bases, and 9 bases lay between the germline ends. From germline, CDR1 is LNHDA and CDR2 SQIVND (reference sequence). CDR3 loop: CASSIAGRGNQPQHF. Here the CDR3 DNA reads TGTGCCAGTAGTATAGCCGGCAGGGGCAATCAGCCCCAGCATTTT.

The chain is built from TRBV2 and TRBJ2-1, with D possibly TRBD2 on 6 matching bases. The CDR3 contains 15 residues. Germline V gene data show CDR1 as SNHLY and CDR2 as FYNNEI. V lost 1 base, J lost 2 bases, and 9 bases lay in between. CDR3 loop: CASSEGLGTYNEQFF. DNA for the CDR3: TGTGCCAGCAGTGAAGGACTAGGGACCTACAATGAGCAGTTCTTC.

The chain combines TRBV5-7 with TRBJ2-7; the match to TRBD1 covers 8 bases. TRBV5-7 is filed as an ORF, its function uncertain. The CDR3 has 17 residues. V was clipped by 6 bases and J by 7 bases; unmatched bases: 21. The CDR3 DNA reads TGTGCCAGCACCCCGGAAGCCCCAGGACAGGGCCGTCGAGAGCAGTACTTC. Its protein is CASTPEAPGQGRREQYF.

Concerning this clone: The sample contains more than one DNA sequence encoding this CDR3. The J gene is TRBJ1-4, the V gene TRBV5-1; TRBD1 might be the D (5 bases). V lost 0 bases, J lost 8 bases, and 11 bases lay in between. The germline V gene has CDR1 SGHRS and CDR2 YFSETQ. The CDR3 has 14 amino acids. This CDR3 reads CASSLGQGGEKLFF. DNA of the CDR3: TGCGCCAGCAGCTTGGGCCAGGGAGGGGAAAAACTGTTTTTT.

The rearrangement links TRBV6-5 to TRBJ2-5, with D unresolved. Judging by the DNA end, TRBJ2-7 fits better; the J call may be wrong. The CDR3 has 13 amino acids. The germline gives CDR1 MNHEY, CDR2 SVGAGI. The CDR3 sequence: CASSRAGLGEQYF. The CDR3 DNA reads as TGTGCCAGCAGTCGGGCAGGTCTTGGCGAGCAGTACTTC.

The rearrangement uses TRBV28 and TRBJ2-7, with a tentative D call TRBD2 (7 bases). Per germline, CDR1 MDHEN and CDR2 SYDVKM. Between the trimmed V and J ends, which lost 5 bases and 2 bases, there was a span of 16 bases. This CDR3 region has 15 residues. In nucleotides, the CDR3 is TGTGCCAGCAGTCTGATTACAGGGAGGGCCTACGAGCAGTACTTC. This sequence encodes CASSLITGRAYEQYF.

The J gene is TRBJ1-1, the V gene TRBV5-8; the D gene is possibly TRBD1 (5 bases). Germline-derived CDR1 and CDR2 are SGHTS and YDEGEE. There are 14 residues in the CDR3. Trimming stripped 4 bases from V and 0 bases from J, with 10 bases between. CDR3 sequence (DNA): TGTGCCAGCAGCCGGGGGTTTATGAACACTGAAGCTTTCTTT. Its protein is CASSRGFMNTEAFF.

The sample holds one count of this clone. The genes are TRBV30 and TRBJ2-5; unclear D gene. This CDR3 region has 10 residues. The germline V gene encodes CDR1 GTSNPN and CDR2 SVGIG (reference sequence). Trimming removed 5 bases from V and 5 bases from J, with 6 bases in between. The CDR3 coding sequence is TGTGCCTGGGCCTCGGAGACCCAGTACTTC. This sequence encodes CAWASETQYF.

The chain uses TRBV4-1 and TRBJ2-4; 7 bases agree with TRBD1. Trimming took 1 base from V and 12 from J; bases not matched to a gene: 9. CDR3 length: 14 amino acids. Germline loops: CDR1 MGHRA, CDR2 YSYEKL. The CDR3 coding sequence is TGCGCCAGCAGCCAAGGACAGGGTTCTCGAGGTCAGTACTTC. Protein product: CASSQGQGSRGQYF.

The chain has TRBV28 and TRBJ2-2; D possibly corresponds to TRBD2 (6 bases). CDR3 length: 15 amino acids. Looked up from germline, CDR1 is MDHEN and CDR2 is SYDVKM. V was shortened by 3 bases and J by 6 bases, with 14 bases between the two germline ends. In DNA, the CDR3 is TGTGCCAGCAGTTTGCCGCGATCGGGGGCCGGGGAGCTGTTTTTT. It encodes CASSLPRSGAGELFF.